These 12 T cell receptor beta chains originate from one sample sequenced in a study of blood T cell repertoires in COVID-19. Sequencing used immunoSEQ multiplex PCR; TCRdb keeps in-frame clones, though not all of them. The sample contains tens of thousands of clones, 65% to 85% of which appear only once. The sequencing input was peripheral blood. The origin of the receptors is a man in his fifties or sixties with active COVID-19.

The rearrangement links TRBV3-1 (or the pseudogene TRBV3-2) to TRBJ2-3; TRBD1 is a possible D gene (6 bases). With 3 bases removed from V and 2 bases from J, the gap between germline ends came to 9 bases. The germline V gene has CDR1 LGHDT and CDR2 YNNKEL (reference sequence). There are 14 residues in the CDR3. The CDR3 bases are TGTGCCAGCAGCCATTGGACAGCCACAGATACGCAGTATTTT. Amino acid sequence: CASSHWTATDTQYF.

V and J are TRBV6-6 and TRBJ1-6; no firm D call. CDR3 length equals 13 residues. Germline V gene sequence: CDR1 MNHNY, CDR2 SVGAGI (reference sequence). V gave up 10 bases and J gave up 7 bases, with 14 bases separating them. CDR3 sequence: CATMRVGNSPLHF. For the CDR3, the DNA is TGTGCCACCATGAGGGTTGGAAATTCACCCCTCCACTTT.

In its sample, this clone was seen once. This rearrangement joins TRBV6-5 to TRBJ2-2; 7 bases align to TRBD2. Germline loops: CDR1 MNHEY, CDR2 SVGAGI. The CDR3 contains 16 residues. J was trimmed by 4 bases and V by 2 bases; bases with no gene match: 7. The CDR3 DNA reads TGTGCCAGCAGTTACGGAGACGGGAGGAGCACCGGGGAGCTGTTTTTT. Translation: CASSYGDGRSTGELFF.

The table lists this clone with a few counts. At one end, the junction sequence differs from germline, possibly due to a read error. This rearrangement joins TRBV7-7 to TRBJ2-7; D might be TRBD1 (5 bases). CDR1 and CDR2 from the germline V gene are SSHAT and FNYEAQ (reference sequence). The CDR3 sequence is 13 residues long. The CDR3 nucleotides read TGTGCTAGCAGCTTAGAGCAGGGCTACGAGCAGTACTTC. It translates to CASSLEQGYEQYF.

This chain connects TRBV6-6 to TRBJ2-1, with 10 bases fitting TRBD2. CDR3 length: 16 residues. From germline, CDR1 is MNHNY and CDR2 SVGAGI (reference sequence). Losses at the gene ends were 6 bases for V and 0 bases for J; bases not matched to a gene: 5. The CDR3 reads CASSTPSGSSYNEQFF. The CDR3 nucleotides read TGTGCCAGCAGCACCCCTAGCGGGAGCTCCTACAATGAGCAGTTCTTC.

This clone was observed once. CDR3 protein: CASPDDGVSYTGELFF. The CDR3 DNA follows: TGTGCCAGCCCAGATGACGGGGTTAGTTACACCGGGGAGCTGTTTTTT. The V and J genes are TRBV19 and TRBJ2-2; possibly TRBD2 for D (5 bases). The V gene lost 9 bases and the J gene lost 3 bases, with 20 bases spanning the gap. The CDR3 totals 16 residues. Germline CDR1 reads LNHDA; CDR2 reads SQIVND (reference sequence).

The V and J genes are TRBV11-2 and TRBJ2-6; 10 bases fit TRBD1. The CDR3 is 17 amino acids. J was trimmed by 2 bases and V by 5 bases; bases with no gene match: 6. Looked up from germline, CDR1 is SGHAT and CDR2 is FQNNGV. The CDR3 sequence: CASSPTGGLAGANVLTF. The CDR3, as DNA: TGTGCCAGCAGCCCGACAGGGGGCTTGGCTGGGGCCAACGTCCTGACTTTC.

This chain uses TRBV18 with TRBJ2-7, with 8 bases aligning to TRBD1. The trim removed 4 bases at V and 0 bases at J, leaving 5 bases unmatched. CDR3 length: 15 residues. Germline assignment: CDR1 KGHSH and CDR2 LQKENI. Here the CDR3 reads CASSLFRGPSYEQYF. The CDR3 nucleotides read TGTGCCAGCTCACTCTTCAGGGGGCCCTCCTACGAGCAGTACTTC.

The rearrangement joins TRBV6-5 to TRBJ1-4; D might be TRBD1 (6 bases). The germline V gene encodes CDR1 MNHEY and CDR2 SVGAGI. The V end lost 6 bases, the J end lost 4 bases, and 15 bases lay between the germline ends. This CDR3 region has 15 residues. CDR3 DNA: TGTGCCAGCAGCGGCAGGGGATTGAATAATGAAAAACTGTTTTTT. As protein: CASSGRGLNNEKLFF.

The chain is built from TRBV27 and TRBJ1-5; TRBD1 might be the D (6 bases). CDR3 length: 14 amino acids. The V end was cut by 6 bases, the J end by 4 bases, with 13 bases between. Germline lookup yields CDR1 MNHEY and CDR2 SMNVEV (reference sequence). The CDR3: CASSRGQPNQPQHF. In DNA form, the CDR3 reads TGTGCCAGCAGCCGAGGACAGCCAAATCAGCCCCAGCATTTT.

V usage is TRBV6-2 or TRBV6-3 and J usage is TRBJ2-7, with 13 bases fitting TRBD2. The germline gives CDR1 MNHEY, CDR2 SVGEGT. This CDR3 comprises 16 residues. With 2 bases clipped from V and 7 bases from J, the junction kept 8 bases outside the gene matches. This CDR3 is CASSYPSGTSGAEQYF. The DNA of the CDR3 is TGTGCCAGCAGTTACCCGTCCGGGACTAGCGGGGCTGAGCAGTACTTC.

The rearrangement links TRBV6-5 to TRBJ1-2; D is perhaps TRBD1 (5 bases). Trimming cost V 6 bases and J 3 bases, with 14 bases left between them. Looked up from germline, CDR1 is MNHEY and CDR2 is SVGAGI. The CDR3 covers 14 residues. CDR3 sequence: CASRPRGSYYGYTF. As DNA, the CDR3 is TGTGCCAGCAGACCAAGGGGTTCCTACTATGGCTACACCTTC.